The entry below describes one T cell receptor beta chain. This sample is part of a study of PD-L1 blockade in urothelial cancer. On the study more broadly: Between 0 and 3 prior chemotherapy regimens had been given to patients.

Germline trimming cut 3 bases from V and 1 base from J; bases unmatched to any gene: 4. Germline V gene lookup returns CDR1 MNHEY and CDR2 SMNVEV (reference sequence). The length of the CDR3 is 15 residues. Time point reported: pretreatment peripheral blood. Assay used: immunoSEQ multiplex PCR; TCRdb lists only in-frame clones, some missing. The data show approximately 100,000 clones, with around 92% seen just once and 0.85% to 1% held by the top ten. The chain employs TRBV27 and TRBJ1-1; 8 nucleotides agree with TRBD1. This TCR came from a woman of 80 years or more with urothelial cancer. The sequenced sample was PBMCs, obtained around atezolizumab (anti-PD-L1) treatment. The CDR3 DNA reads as TGTGCCAGCAGTTTTGGTACAGGGGGGAACACTGAAGCTTTCTTT. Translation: CASSFGTGGNTEAFF.